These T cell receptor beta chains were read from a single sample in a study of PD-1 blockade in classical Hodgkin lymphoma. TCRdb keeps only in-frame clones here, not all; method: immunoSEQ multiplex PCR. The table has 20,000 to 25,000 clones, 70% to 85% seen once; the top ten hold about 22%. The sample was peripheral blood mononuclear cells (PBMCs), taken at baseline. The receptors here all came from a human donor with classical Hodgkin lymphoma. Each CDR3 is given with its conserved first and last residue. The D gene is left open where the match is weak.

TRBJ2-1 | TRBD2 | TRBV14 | CASSLSLAGPQDEQFF
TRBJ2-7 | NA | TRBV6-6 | CASTRRQASYEQYF
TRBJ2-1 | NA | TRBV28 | CASQTPGTSRIEQFF
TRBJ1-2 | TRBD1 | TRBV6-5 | CASSYAQGSGYGYTF
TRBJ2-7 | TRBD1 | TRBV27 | CASSPGQGTDSYEQYF
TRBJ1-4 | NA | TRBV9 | CASSSRAGRNSNEKLFF
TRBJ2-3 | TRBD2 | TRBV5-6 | CASSHRTSGGGDTQYF
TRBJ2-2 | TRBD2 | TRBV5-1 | CASFIAGAKTGELFF
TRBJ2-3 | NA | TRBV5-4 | CASSFSIRDPFWTDTQYF
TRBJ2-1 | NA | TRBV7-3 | CASSLLGASYNEQFF
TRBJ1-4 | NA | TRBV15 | CATSRVGGEKLFF
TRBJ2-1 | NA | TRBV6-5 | CASSNNEQFF
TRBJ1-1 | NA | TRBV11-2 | CASSLLGGGGEAFF
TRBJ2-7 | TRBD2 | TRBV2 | CASSVTSGRGEQYF
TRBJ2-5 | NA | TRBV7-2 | CASILEGVQYF
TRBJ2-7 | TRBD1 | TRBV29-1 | CSVWTGSYEQYF
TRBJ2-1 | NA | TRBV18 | CASSPPGINEQFF
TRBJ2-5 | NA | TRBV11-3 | CASSLVVARHGETQYF
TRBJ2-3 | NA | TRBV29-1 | CSVERVAGTDTQYF
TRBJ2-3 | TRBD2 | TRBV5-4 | CASSLSSGYTDTQYF
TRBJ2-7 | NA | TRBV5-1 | CASSLVGPYEQYF
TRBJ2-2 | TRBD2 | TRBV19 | CASDGAGVTGELFF
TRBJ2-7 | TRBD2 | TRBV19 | CASREGPKNEQYF
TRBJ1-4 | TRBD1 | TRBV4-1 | CASSDRGFEKLFF
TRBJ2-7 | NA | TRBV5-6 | CASSLTAHYEQYF
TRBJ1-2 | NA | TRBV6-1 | CATSDRDFGGYTF
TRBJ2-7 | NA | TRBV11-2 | CASSDSYEQYF
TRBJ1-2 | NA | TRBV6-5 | CASSYRELYGYTF
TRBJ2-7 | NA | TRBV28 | CASSLGQNYEQYF
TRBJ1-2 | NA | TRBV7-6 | CASSPTPEPYGYTF
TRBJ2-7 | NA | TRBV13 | CASSALWGHEQYF
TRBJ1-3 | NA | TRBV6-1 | CASSEVGRGSGNTIYF
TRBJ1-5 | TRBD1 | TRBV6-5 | CASSMGQGSNQPQHF
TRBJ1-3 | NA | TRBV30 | CAWSQSRNTIYF
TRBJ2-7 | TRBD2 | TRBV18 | CASSSRGGFFYEQYF
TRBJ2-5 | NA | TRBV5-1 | CASSFGVRLETQYF
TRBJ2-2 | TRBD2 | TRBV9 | CASSDLAGTNTGELFF
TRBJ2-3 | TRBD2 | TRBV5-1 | CASSSRLAGGTDTQYF
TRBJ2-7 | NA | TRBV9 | CASSVGKGGYEQCF